This entry is about one T cell receptor (beta chain). This entry belongs to a study of shared clonotypes between healthy human individuals. CDR3 length: 12 amino acids. Looked up from germline, CDR1 is MDHEN and CDR2 is SYDVKM. The germline V and J ends were trimmed by 6 bases and 10 bases, with 13 bases remaining between them. Assay: immunoSEQ multiplex PCR; the TCRdb copy retains only in-frame clones and omits some. Of about 2.4 million clones in the sample, approximately 94% are singletons; the top ten hold 0.36%. Every one of the donors was a Caucasian adult that lived in Nashville, Tennessee. Researchers partitioned CD4+ cells into CD45RA+ naive and CD45RA-negative memory subsets.

This chain connects TRBV28 to TRBJ2-1; no clear D gene. This clonotype was obtained from a man aged 18 to 30 in good health. Some clones in this sample may be carry-over from other donors' samples. Sequenced material: naive CD4+ T cells from PBMCs. The sample's subset: CD45RA+ positively selected. CDR3 sequence (DNA): TGTGCCAGCAGCCAGCGACGAATAGAGCAGTTCTTC. It is translated as CASSQRRIEQFF. Full variable domain (rest looked up from reference TRBV28 and TRBJ2-1): DVKVTQSSRYLVKRTGEKVFLECVQDMDHENMFWYRQDPGLGLRLIYFSYDVKMKEKGDIPEGYSVSREKKERFSLILESASTNQTSMYLCASSQRRIEQFFGPGTRLTVL.